Sequencing of this T cell receptor (beta chain) was carried out in a study of shared clonotypes between healthy human individuals. Assay used: immunoSEQ multiplex PCR; TCRdb lists only in-frame clones, some missing. Of some 2 million clones listed, about 95% are singletons. With regard to this clone: Its specificity is not known.

Naive CD8 isolation took CD45RO-negative cells positively selected for CCR7 and excluded terminally differentiated effector memory CD45RA+ cells. Whole-study findings and limits: It was observed that about 5% of naive CD4 clonotypes were shared across a handful of donors. Investigators collected only blood, and repertoires in tissues likely differ. An expected dependence of interdonor clonotype sharing on sequencing depth was noted.

Sequencing input: naive CD8+ T cells sorted from blood. The source of this sequence is a man younger than 35 in good health.

The CDR3: CASRAPGFEQFF. The DNA of the CDR3 is TGTGCCAGCAGGGCGCCAGGGTTTGAGCAGTTCTTC. J is TRBJ2-1 and V is TRBV6-1; D may be TRBD1 (5 bases). CDR1 is MNHNS, CDR2 SASEGT, per germline. CDR3 length equals 12 residues. V was clipped by 6 bases and J by 9 bases, with 12 bases between them.